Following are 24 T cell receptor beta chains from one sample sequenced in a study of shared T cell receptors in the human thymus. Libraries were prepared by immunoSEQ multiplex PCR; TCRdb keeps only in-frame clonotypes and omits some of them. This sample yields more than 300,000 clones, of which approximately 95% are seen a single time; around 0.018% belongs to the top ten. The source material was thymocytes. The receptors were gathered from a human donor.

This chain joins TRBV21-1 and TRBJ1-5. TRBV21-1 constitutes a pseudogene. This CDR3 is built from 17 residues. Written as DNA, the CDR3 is TGTGCCAGCAGCCCTCCGTGGGGGTCGGAGGGCAATCAGCCCCAGCATTTT. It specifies CASSPPWGSEGNQPQHF.

This CDR3 reads CASRENPSSYEQYF. The CDR3, as DNA: TGTGCCAGCAGGGAGAACCCGAGCTCCTACGAGCAGTACTTC. The rearrangement joins TRBV6-1 to TRBJ2-7; D unresolved. Germline V gives CDR1 MNHNS, CDR2 SASEGT. Deletions cut 6 bases from V and 0 bases from J, with 12 bases between. This CDR3 is built from 14 residues.

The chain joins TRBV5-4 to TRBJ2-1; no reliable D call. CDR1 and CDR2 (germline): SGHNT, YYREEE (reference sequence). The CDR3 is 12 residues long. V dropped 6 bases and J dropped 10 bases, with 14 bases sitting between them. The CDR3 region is CASNPSLGEQFF. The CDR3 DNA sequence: TGTGCCAGCAACCCCAGTTTAGGAGAGCAGTTCTTC.

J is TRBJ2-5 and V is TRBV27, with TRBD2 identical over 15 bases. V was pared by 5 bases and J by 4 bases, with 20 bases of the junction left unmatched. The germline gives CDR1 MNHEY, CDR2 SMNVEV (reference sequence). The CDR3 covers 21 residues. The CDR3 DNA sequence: TGTGCCAGCAGTATGCGTTCGGGCTTCTGGACTAGCGGGAGGGCCGCAGAGACCCAGTACTTC. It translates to CASSMRSGFWTSGRAAETQYF.

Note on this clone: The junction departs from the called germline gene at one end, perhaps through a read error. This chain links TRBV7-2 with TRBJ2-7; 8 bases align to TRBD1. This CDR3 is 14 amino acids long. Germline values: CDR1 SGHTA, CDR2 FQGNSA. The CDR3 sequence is CAGSSTPRGREQYF. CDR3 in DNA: TGTGCCGGCAGCTCCACCCCCAGGGGGCGAGAGCAGTACTTC. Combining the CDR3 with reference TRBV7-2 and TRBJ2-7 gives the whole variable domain GAGVSQSPSNKVTEKGKDVELRCDPISGHTALYWYRQSLGQGLEFLIYFQGNSAPDKSGLPSDRFSAERTGGSVSTLTIQRTQQEDSAVYLCAGSSTPRGREQYFGPGTRLTVT.

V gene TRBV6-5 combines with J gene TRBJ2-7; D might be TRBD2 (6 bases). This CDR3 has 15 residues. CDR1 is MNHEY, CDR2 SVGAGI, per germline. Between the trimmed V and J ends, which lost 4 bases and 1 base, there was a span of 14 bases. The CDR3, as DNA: TGTGCCAGCAGTTCCCTGACTAGTGAGTCCTACGAGCAGTACTTC. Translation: CASSSLTSESYEQYF.

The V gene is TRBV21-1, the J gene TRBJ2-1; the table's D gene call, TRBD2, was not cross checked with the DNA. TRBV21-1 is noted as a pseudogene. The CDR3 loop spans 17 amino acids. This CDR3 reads CASSTRAGLSSYNEQFF. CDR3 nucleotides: TGTGCCAGCAGCACCCGGGCGGGACTCAGCTCCTACAATGAGCAGTTCTTC.

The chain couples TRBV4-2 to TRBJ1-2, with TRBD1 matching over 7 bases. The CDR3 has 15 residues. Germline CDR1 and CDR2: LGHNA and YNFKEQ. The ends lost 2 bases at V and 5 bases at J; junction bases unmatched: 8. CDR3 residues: CASSQYWTGQYGYTF. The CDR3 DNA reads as TGTGCCAGCAGCCAATACTGGACAGGTCAGTATGGCTACACCTTC.

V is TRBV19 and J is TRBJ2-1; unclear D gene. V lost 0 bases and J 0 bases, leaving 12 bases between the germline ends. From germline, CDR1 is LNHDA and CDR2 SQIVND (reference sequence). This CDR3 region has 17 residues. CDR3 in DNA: TGTGCCAGTAGTATAGACCCCACTCAGAGCTCCTACAATGAGCAGTTCTTC. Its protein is CASSIDPTQSSYNEQFF.

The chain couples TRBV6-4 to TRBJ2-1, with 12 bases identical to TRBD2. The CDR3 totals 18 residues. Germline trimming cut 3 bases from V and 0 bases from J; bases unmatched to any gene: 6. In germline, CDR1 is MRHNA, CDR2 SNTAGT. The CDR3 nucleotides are TGTGCCAGCAGTGATGGTCTAGCGGGAGGGAGCTCCTACAATGAGCAGTTCTTC. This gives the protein CASSDGLAGGSSYNEQFF.

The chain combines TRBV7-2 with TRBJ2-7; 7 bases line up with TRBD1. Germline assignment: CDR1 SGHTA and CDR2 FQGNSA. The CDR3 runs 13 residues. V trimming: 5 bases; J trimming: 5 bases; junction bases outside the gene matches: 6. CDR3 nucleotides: TGTGCCAGCAGCCTGACAGGGTACCACGAGCAGTACTTC. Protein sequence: CASSLTGYHEQYF.

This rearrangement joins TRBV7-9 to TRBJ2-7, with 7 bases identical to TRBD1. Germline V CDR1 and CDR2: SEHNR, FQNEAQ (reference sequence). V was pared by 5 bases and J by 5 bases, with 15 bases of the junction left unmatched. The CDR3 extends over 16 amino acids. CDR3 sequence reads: CASSLHGGQAMNEQYF. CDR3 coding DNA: TGTGCCAGCAGCCTCCACGGCGGACAGGCTATGAACGAGCAGTACTTC.

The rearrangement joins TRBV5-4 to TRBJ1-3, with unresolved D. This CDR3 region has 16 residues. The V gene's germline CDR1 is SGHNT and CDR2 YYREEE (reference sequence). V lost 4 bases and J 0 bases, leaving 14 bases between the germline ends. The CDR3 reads CASSPGLSHSGNTIYF. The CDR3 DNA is TGTGCCAGCAGCCCCGGGCTCTCCCACTCTGGAAACACCATATATTTT.

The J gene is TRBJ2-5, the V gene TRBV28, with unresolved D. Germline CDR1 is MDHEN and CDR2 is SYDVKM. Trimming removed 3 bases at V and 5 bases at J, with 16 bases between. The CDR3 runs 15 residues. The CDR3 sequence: CASSFLIGAGETQYF. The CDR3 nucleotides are TGTGCCAGCAGTTTTCTGATCGGCGCTGGGGAGACCCAGTACTTC.

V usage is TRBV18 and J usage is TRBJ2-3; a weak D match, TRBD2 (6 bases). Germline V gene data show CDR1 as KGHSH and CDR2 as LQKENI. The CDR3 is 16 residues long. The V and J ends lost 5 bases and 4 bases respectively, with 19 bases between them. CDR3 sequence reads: CASSIPRGSSADTQYF. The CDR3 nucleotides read TGTGCCAGCTCAATCCCTCGGGGGAGCTCCGCAGATACGCAGTATTTT.

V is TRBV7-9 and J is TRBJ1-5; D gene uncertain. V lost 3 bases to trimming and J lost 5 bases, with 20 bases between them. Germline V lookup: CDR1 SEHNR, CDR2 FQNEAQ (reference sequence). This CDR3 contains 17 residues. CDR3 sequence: CASSFLNGREVDQPQHF. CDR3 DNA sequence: TGTGCCAGCAGCTTCCTGAATGGGAGGGAAGTGGATCAGCCCCAGCATTTT.

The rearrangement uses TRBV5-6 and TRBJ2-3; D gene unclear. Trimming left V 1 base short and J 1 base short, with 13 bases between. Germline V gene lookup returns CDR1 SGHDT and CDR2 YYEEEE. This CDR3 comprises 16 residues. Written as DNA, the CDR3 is TGTGCCAGCAGCTTGAGTGGGGTGCCCGGCACAGATACGCAGTATTTT. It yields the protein CASSLSGVPGTDTQYF.

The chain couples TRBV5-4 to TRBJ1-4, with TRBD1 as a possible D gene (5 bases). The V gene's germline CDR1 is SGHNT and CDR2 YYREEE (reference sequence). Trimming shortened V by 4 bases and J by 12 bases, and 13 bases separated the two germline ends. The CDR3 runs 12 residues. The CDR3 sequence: CASSHIGTELFF. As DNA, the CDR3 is TGTGCCAGCAGCCATATAGGGACGGAACTGTTTTTT.

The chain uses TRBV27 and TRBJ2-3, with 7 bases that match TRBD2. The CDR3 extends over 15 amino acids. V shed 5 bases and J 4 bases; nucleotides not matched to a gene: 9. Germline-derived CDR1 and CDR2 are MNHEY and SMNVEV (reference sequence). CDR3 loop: CASSSGTPSADTQYF. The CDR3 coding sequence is TGTGCCAGCAGTAGCGGGACCCCTTCCGCAGATACGCAGTATTTT.

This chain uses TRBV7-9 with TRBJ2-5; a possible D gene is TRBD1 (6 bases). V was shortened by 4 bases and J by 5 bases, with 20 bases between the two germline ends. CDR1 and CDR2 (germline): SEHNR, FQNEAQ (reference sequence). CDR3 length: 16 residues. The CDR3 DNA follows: TGTGCCAGCAGCTACGAACAGGGTCTCTATATGGAGACCCAGTACTTC. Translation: CASSYEQGLYMETQYF.

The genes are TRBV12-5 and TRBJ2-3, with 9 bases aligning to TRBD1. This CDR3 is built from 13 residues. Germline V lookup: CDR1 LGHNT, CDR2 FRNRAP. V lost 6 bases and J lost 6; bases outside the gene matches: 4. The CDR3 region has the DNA TGTGCTAGTGGACTCGGACAGGGGGATACGCAGTATTTT. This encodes CASGLGQGDTQYF.

The CDR3 sequence is CASSPEEPESYEQYF. In DNA form, the CDR3 reads TGTGCCAGCAGTCCCGAGGAACCCGAAAGCTACGAGCAGTACTTC. J is TRBJ2-7 and V is TRBV6-1, with D unresolved. The CDR3 is 15 residues long. Germline V lookup: CDR1 MNHNS, CDR2 SASEGT. The V end was cut by 5 bases, the J end by 3 bases, with 17 bases between.

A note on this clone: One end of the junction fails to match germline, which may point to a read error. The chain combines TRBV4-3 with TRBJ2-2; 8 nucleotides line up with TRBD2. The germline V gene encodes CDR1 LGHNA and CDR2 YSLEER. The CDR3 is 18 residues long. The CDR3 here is CASGQEVTGGTNTGELFF. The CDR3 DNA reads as TGCGCCAGCGGCCAAGAGGTCACGGGAGGGACGAACACCGGGGAGCTGTTTTTT.

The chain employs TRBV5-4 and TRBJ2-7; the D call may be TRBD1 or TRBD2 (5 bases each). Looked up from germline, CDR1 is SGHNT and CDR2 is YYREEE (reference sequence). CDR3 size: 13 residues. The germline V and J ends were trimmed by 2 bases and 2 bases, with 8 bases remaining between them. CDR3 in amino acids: CASSFGATYEQYF. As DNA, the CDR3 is TGTGCCAGCAGCTTCGGGGCAACCTACGAGCAGTACTTC.